Sequencing of this T cell receptor (beta chain) was carried out in a study of blood T cell repertoires in COVID-19. The age range of participants was about 18 to 100 years, with residence in about two dozen US areas. Participants were placed into cohorts based on the clinical history they reported. Two negative PCRs, clearance, or symptom resolution had been documented for recovered Cohort 3 donors. The V segment lost 2 bases and the J segment 2 bases; nucleotides outside the gene matches: 6. The germline V gene has CDR1 SGHTS and CDR2 YDEGEE. CDR3 length: 16 amino acids. TCRdb's table, derived via immunoSEQ multiplex PCR, lists solely in-frame clones and lacks some. The sample lists about 260,000 clones; approximately 90% were seen once.

J is TRBJ1-5 and V is TRBV5-8, with 8 bases lining up with TRBD1. This sequence was found in a woman under 30 who had recovered from COVID-19. Sequencing was done on a sample of PBMCs or T cells enriched from blood (not recorded which). The CDR3 nucleotides read TGTGCCAGCAGCTTACTGACAGGGGAGGGCAATCAGCCCCAGCATTTT. Translated, it gives CASSLLTGEGNQPQHF.